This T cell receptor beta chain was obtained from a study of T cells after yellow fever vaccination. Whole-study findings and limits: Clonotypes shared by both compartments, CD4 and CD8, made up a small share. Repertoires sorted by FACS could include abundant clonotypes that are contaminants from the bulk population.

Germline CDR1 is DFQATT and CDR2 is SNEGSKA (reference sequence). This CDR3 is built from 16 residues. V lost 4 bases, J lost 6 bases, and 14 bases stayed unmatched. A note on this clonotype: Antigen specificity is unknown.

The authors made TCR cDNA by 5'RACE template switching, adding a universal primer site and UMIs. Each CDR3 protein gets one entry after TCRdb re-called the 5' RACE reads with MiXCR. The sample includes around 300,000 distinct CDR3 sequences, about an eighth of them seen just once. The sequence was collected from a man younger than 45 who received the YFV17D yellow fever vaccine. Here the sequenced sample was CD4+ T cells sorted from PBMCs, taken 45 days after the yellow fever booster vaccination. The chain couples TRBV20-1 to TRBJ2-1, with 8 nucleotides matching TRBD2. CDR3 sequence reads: CSATPRRLAGFNEQFF. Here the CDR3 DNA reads TGCAGTGCTACCCCCCGGCGGCTAGCGGGTTTCAATGAGCAGTTCTTC.